These T cell receptor beta chains were read from a single sample in a study of vaccination and CD4 T cells after COVID-19. These receptors have no known antigen. TCRdb redid the calling of the PCR reads with MiXCR, one entry per CDR3 protein. The data contain more than 12,000 distinct CDR3 sequences, roughly 73% of them seen just once; the ten biggest clones take up 9.5% to 13%. The sequencing sample was made of CD4+ T cells from blood, cultured in vitro. These receptors were obtained from a human donor who had recovered from COVID-19. The CDR3 runs from the conserved cysteine through the conserved F or W. Fields, in order: clone size, D gene, V gene, J gene, CDR3 DNA, CDR3 protein. D genes are given only for firm matches. The size entry is marked missing in some rows and otherwise reads once, few, many or a size class.

>NA|NA|TRBV5-1|TRBJ1-2
TGCGCCAGCAGCTTGGTGTCGGAGAACTATGGCTACACCTTC
CASSLVSENYGYTF
>few|NA|TRBV7-9|TRBJ2-5
TGTGCCAGCAGCTTAGCTCGACAAGGACAAGAGACCCAGTACTTC
CASSLARQGQETQYF
>NA|NA|TRBV5-4|TRBJ2-7
TGTGCCAGCAGCCCCCACAGGGCTCCCTACGAGCAGTACTTC
CASSPHRAPYEQYF
>once|NA|TRBV5-1|TRBJ1-2
TGCGCCAGCAGCTTAGTTTTGGACCGGGGCTACACCTTC
CASSLVLDRGYTF
>NA|TRBD1|TRBV7-8|TRBJ2-5
TGTGCCAGCAGCATCGGACAGGGCAGATCTGAGACCCAGTACTTC
CASSIGQGRSETQYF
>NA|TRBD1|TRBV2|TRBJ1-5
TGTGCCTCTACGGGACAGGGCGGCCTTCAGCCCCAGCATTTT
CASTGQGGLQPQHF
>NA|TRBD1|TRBV27|TRBJ1-5
TGTGCCAGCAGACGACAGGGCCAACGCAATCAGCCCCAGCATTTT
CASRRQGQRNQPQHF
>NA|NA|TRBV15|TRBJ2-6
TGTGCCACCAGCAGAGGCGTGGAGTCAGGGGCCAACGTCCTGACTTTC
CATSRGVESGANVLTF
>NA|NA|TRBV20-1|TRBJ2-1
TGCAGTGCTAGAGATCCGAACTCCCTCCGCGGGTTCTTC
CSARDPNSLRGFF
>NA|TRBD1|TRBV6-5|TRBJ1-5
TGTGCCAGCAGTTCCAGGGGGCATCAGCCCCAGCATTTT
CASSSRGHQPQHF
>NA|NA|TRBV28|TRBJ1-3
TGTGCCTCCGGGTTGTCCGGAAACACCATATATTTT
CASGLSGNTIYF
>NA|NA|TRBV6-1|TRBJ1-6
TGTGCCAGCACCCCGGACCGGGCAGGACCCCTCCACTTT
CASTPDRAGPLHF